This record covers a single TCR beta chain. The PCR had 60 Vbeta and 13 Jbeta primers. The assay was immunoSEQ multiplex PCR, and TCRdb's table has in-frame clones only and misses some. The table includes roughly 190,000 clones, roughly three quarters detected once. The sample is drawn from a study of cytomegalovirus exposure and HLA in healthy donors. V shed 5 bases and J shed 7 bases, with 17 bases lying between them. The CDR3 is made up of 14 amino acids. Looked up from germline, CDR1 is LGHNT and CDR2 is FRNRAP. The sample consisted of PBMCs. This chain uses TRBV12-5 with TRBJ1-2; possible D gene TRBD1, 6 bases. The TCR sequence derives from a woman in her fifties or sixties in good health and CMV-seronegative. DNA of the CDR3: TGTGCTAGTGGTCCCGACGGGGGGGCGGGTGGCTACACCTTC. Its translation: CASGPDGGAGGYTF. Using reference TRBV12-5 and TRBJ1-2 for the parts outside the CDR3, the full variable domain is DARVTQTPRHKVTEMGQEVTMRCQPILGHNTVFWYRQTMMQGLELLAYFRNRAPLDDSGMPKDRFSAEMPDATLATLKIQPSEPRDSAVYFCASGPDGGAGGYTFGSGTRLTVV.